This T cell receptor beta chain emerged from a study of CD8 T cells in ankylosing spondylitis. Study observations and caveats: Clones linked to disease were reported to show significant enrichment in matched ankylosing spondylitis synovial fluid. A TCR beta motif of under ten highly homologous variants appeared characteristic of ankylosing spondylitis blood.

This CDR3 is built from 13 residues. Deletions cut 4 bases from V and 4 bases from J, with 13 bases between. Germline CDR1 reads DFQATT; CDR2 reads SNEGSKA (reference sequence). 5'-RACE, quantitative and with molecular barcodes, yielded the TCR beta libraries. Via MiXCR, TCRdb re-called the 5' RACE reads, giving one row per CDR3 protein. The sample holds hundreds of thousands of distinct CDR3 sequences, approximately 12% seen once. This clonotype was recorded at least ten times. What it binds is unknown. This chain uses TRBV20-1 with TRBJ2-5, with a possible D match to TRBD1 (6 bases). This TCR was sampled from a male donor with ankylosing spondylitis. Sequenced: blood, either unsorted or a sorted T cell fraction (not recorded which). The CDR3 here is CSAIRQVGETQYF. CDR3 in DNA: TGCAGTGCTATTAGACAGGTTGGAGAGACCCAGTACTTC.